These T cell receptor beta chains were read from a single sample in a study of early T cells in non-severe SARS-CoV-2 infection. MiXCR, applied by TCRdb to the 5' RACE reads, yields one record per CDR3 protein. The sample lists over 55,000 distinct CDR3 sequences, roughly 13% seen once, with 2.5% to 3.5% in the top ten. The sample consisted of whole blood. Receptors originate from an adult who was a healthcare worker with PCR-confirmed SARS-CoV-2 infection or an uninfected control (not recorded which). CDR3s include the opening cysteine and the closing phenylalanine or tryptophan. Each record gives: V gene, D gene, J gene, clone size, CDR3 protein, CDR3 DNA. A D gene is named only where the DNA matches it firmly. Part of the rows lack a size; the others show once, few, many or a class for expanded clones.

v_gene: TRBV14; d_gene: NA; j_gene: TRBJ2-5; abundance: many; CDR3aa: CASSQASALQETQYF; CDR3nt: TGTGCCAGCAGCCAAGCGTCAGCACTACAAGAGACCCAGTACTTC
v_gene: TRBV5-4; d_gene: NA; j_gene: TRBJ1-1; abundance: many; CDR3aa: CASSLKAGKTEAFF; CDR3nt: TGTGCCAGCAGCTTGAAGGCAGGTAAGACTGAAGCTTTCTTT
v_gene: TRBV10-1; d_gene: NA; j_gene: TRBJ2-1; abundance: many; CDR3aa: CASSDLRGVNEQFF; CDR3nt: TGCGCCAGCAGTGATCTACGTGGAGTAAATGAGCAGTTCTTC
v_gene: TRBV7-9; d_gene: NA; j_gene: TRBJ2-7; abundance: NA; CDR3aa: CASSLGAGSYEQYF; CDR3nt: TGTGCCAGCAGCTTAGGGGCAGGCTCCTACGAGCAGTACTTC
v_gene: TRBV9; d_gene: NA; j_gene: TRBJ1-4; abundance: NA; CDR3aa: CASSVDMGREKLFF; CDR3nt: TGTGCCAGCAGCGTAGATATGGGGCGGGAAAAACTGTTTTTT
v_gene: TRBV7-9; d_gene: NA; j_gene: TRBJ2-3; abundance: few; CDR3aa: CASSLGTQYF; CDR3nt: TGTGCCAGCAGCTTAGGTACGCAGTATTTT
v_gene: TRBV20-1; d_gene: TRBD2; j_gene: TRBJ2-5; abundance: NA; CDR3aa: CSASRGTSAETQYF; CDR3nt: TGCAGTGCTTCGCGCGGGACTAGCGCGGAGACCCAGTACTTC
v_gene: TRBV7-8; d_gene: NA; j_gene: TRBJ1-1; abundance: many; CDR3aa: CASSLQGAGVDTEAFF; CDR3nt: TGTGCCAGCAGCCTACAGGGAGCCGGGGTTGACACTGAAGCTTTCTTT
v_gene: TRBV20-1; d_gene: TRBD2; j_gene: TRBJ2-7; abundance: NA; CDR3aa: CSASALAGGYEQYF; CDR3nt: TGCAGTGCTAGTGCTCTAGCGGGGGGGTACGAGCAGTACTTC
v_gene: TRBV18; d_gene: NA; j_gene: TRBJ2-5; abundance: many; CDR3aa: CASSPTAVQETQYF; CDR3nt: TGTGCCAGCTCACCAACTGCGGTCCAAGAGACCCAGTACTTC
v_gene: TRBV5-1; d_gene: NA; j_gene: TRBJ1-6; abundance: many; CDR3aa: CASSLEAAGSPLHF; CDR3nt: TGCGCCAGCAGCTTGGAGGCAGCAGGTTCACCCCTCCACTTT
v_gene: TRBV29-1; d_gene: NA; j_gene: TRBJ1-4; abundance: few; CDR3aa: CSVAQDEKLFF; CDR3nt: TGCAGCGTGGCTCAGGATGAAAAACTGTTTTTT
v_gene: TRBV6-5; d_gene: NA; j_gene: TRBJ1-1; abundance: few; CDR3aa: CASSYYTEAFF; CDR3nt: TGTGCCAGCAGTTACTACACTGAAGCTTTCTTT
v_gene: TRBV12-5; d_gene: NA; j_gene: TRBJ2-3; abundance: many; CDR3aa: CASGLDRDSTDTQYF; CDR3nt: TGTGCTAGTGGGCTCGACCGGGACAGCACAGATACGCAGTATTTT
v_gene: TRBV29-1; d_gene: NA; j_gene: TRBJ2-1; abundance: few; CDR3aa: CSVAVPLYNEQFF; CDR3nt: TGCAGCGTTGCAGTGCCCCTCTACAATGAGCAGTTCTTC
v_gene: TRBV6-6; d_gene: NA; j_gene: TRBJ1-2; abundance: many; CDR3aa: CASSYSPENYGYTF; CDR3nt: TGTGCCAGCAGTTACTCCCCAGAGAACTATGGCTACACCTTC
v_gene: TRBV5-4; d_gene: TRBD2; j_gene: TRBJ2-3; abundance: NA; CDR3aa: CASTNGRGASTDTQYF; CDR3nt: TGTGCCAGCACCAACGGGAGGGGGGCAAGCACAGATACGCAGTATTTT
v_gene: TRBV11-2; d_gene: NA; j_gene: TRBJ2-7; abundance: few; CDR3aa: CASSLVQGPTPYEQYF; CDR3nt: TGTGCCAGCAGCTTAGTTCAGGGCCCGACCCCCTACGAGCAGTACTTC
v_gene: TRBV27; d_gene: NA; j_gene: TRBJ2-2; abundance: few; CDR3aa: CASSLLVAENTGELFF; CDR3nt: TGTGCCAGCAGTTTATTAGTAGCGGAGAACACCGGGGAGCTGTTTTTT
v_gene: TRBV12-3/TRBV12-4; d_gene: TRBD2; j_gene: TRBJ2-7; abundance: NA; CDR3aa: CAGSLGPSGLAGVVEQYF; CDR3nt: TGTGCCGGCAGTTTAGGCCCCTCGGGGCTAGCGGGAGTAGTTGAGCAGTACTTC
v_gene: TRBV14; d_gene: NA; j_gene: TRBJ1-3; abundance: many; CDR3aa: CASSQTGFSGNTIYF; CDR3nt: TGTGCCAGCAGCCAAACAGGGTTCTCTGGAAACACCATATATTTT
v_gene: TRBV12-3/TRBV12-4; d_gene: NA; j_gene: TRBJ2-5; abundance: few; CDR3aa: CASSLWGRGYRETQYF; CDR3nt: TGTGCCAGCAGTTTATGGGGGAGGGGGTACAGAGAGACCCAGTACTTC
v_gene: TRBV20-1; d_gene: NA; j_gene: TRBJ1-5; abundance: many; CDR3aa: CSAPLGRAGDQPQHF; CDR3nt: TGCAGTGCTCCCCTCGGAAGGGCCGGGGATCAGCCCCAGCATTTT
v_gene: TRBV12-3/TRBV12-4; d_gene: TRBD1; j_gene: TRBJ1-5; abundance: few; CDR3aa: CASSLQGATQPQHF; CDR3nt: TGTGCCAGCAGTCTACAGGGGGCAACTCAGCCCCAGCATTTT
v_gene: TRBV9; d_gene: NA; j_gene: TRBJ1-2; abundance: many; CDR3aa: CASSVDSGTSYGYTF; CDR3nt: TGTGCCAGCAGCGTAGATAGTGGGACGTCATATGGCTACACCTTC
v_gene: TRBV25-1; d_gene: TRBD2; j_gene: TRBJ2-7; abundance: NA; CDR3aa: CASQGTSGSSEQYF; CDR3nt: TGTGCCAGCCAGGGGACTAGCGGGAGTAGTGAGCAGTACTTC
v_gene: TRBV20-1; d_gene: NA; j_gene: TRBJ1-5; abundance: many; CDR3aa: CSASGAVAGNQPQHF; CDR3nt: TGCAGTGCTAGTGGGGCCGTGGCGGGGAATCAGCCCCAGCATTTT
v_gene: TRBV6-6; d_gene: NA; j_gene: TRBJ1-1; abundance: many; CDR3aa: CASSRTSERAFF; CDR3nt: TGTGCCAGCAGCCGCACTTCCGAGCGAGCTTTCTTT
v_gene: TRBV10-3; d_gene: TRBD1; j_gene: TRBJ2-6; abundance: many; CDR3aa: CAITQGLGANVLTF; CDR3nt: TGTGCCATTACACAGGGGTTGGGGGCCAACGTCCTGACTTTC
v_gene: TRBV7-9; d_gene: TRBD1; j_gene: TRBJ1-3; abundance: NA; CDR3aa: CASSSSGGSGNTIYF; CDR3nt: TGTGCCAGCAGCTCCTCAGGGGGGTCTGGAAACACCATATATTTT
v_gene: TRBV5-1; d_gene: TRBD1; j_gene: TRBJ2-7; abundance: many; CDR3aa: CASSDRTGSYEQYF; CDR3nt: TGCGCCAGCAGCGACCGGACAGGGAGCTACGAGCAGTACTTC
v_gene: TRBV5-4; d_gene: TRBD2; j_gene: TRBJ2-1; abundance: many; CDR3aa: CASSSTGTSAYNEQFF; CDR3nt: TGTGCCAGCAGCTCCACCGGGACTAGCGCATACAATGAGCAGTTCTTC
v_gene: TRBV4-1; d_gene: NA; j_gene: TRBJ2-7; abundance: NA; CDR3aa: CASSQGVAESSYEQYF; CDR3nt: TGCGCCAGCAGCCAAGGGGTAGCGGAAAGCTCCTACGAGCAGTACTTC
v_gene: TRBV12-3/TRBV12-4; d_gene: TRBD2; j_gene: TRBJ2-1; abundance: many; CDR3aa: CASSPPRTSGRRNEQFF; CDR3nt: TGTGCCAGCAGTCCGCCCCGGACTAGCGGGAGAAGAAATGAGCAGTTCTTC
v_gene: TRBV11-2; d_gene: TRBD2; j_gene: TRBJ2-7; abundance: many; CDR3aa: CASSSGDYFYEQYF; CDR3nt: TGTGCCAGCAGCTCGGGGGACTATTTCTACGAGCAGTACTTC
v_gene: TRBV28; d_gene: NA; j_gene: TRBJ2-2; abundance: few; CDR3aa: CASSLYKSGELFF; CDR3nt: TGTGCCAGCAGTCTATACAAGTCCGGGGAGCTGTTTTTT
v_gene: TRBV19; d_gene: TRBD2; j_gene: TRBJ2-3; abundance: NA; CDR3aa: CASNNGRKTDTQYF; CDR3nt: TGTGCCAGTAATAACGGGAGGAAAACAGATACGCAGTATTTT
v_gene: TRBV7-2; d_gene: NA; j_gene: TRBJ2-3; abundance: NA; CDR3aa: CASSSDAGSTTQYF; CDR3nt: TGTGCCAGCAGCTCGGATGCGGGAAGTACTACGCAGTATTTT
v_gene: TRBV7-9; d_gene: NA; j_gene: TRBJ2-3; abundance: NA; CDR3aa: CASSPKVGASDTQYF; CDR3nt: TGTGCCAGCAGCCCCAAGGTGGGGGCATCCGATACGCAGTATTTT
v_gene: TRBV7-2; d_gene: TRBD1; j_gene: TRBJ2-7; abundance: many; CDR3aa: CASSFRRGTAAYPSYEQYF; CDR3nt: TGTGCCAGCAGCTTTAGAAGGGGGACAGCTGCTTACCCGAGCTACGAGCAGTACTTC
v_gene: TRBV15; d_gene: NA; j_gene: TRBJ2-5; abundance: NA; CDR3aa: CATSREVLPQETQYF; CDR3nt: TGTGCCACCAGCAGAGAGGTCCTCCCCCAAGAGACCCAGTACTTC
v_gene: TRBV21-1; d_gene: NA; j_gene: TRBJ2-7; abundance: many; CDR3aa: CASIQGQGAPYEQYF; CDR3nt: TGTGCCAGCATCCAGGGACAGGGAGCCCCCTACGAGCAGTACTTC
v_gene: TRBV7-8; d_gene: TRBD1; j_gene: TRBJ2-5; abundance: many; CDR3aa: CASSLRDRGGETQYF; CDR3nt: TGTGCCAGCAGCTTGAGGGACAGGGGAGGAGAGACCCAGTACTTC
v_gene: TRBV10-3; d_gene: NA; j_gene: TRBJ2-1; abundance: NA; CDR3aa: CAISEAGSPYNEQFF; CDR3nt: TGTGCCATCAGTGAGGCAGGGTCGCCCTACAATGAGCAGTTCTTC
v_gene: TRBV6-5; d_gene: TRBD2; j_gene: TRBJ2-4; abundance: many; CDR3aa: CASSYSASGRAGAKNIQYF; CDR3nt: TGTGCCAGCAGTTACTCAGCTAGCGGGAGGGCCGGAGCCAAAAACATTCAGTACTTC
v_gene: TRBV12-3/TRBV12-4; d_gene: TRBD1; j_gene: TRBJ1-6; abundance: NA; CDR3aa: CASSTDRGNSPLHF; CDR3nt: TGTGCCAGCAGCACAGACAGGGGTAATTCACCCCTCCACTTT
v_gene: TRBV20-1; d_gene: TRBD1; j_gene: TRBJ2-1; abundance: NA; CDR3aa: CSARGTVYNEQFF; CDR3nt: TGCAGTGCCAGGGGGACAGTCTACAATGAGCAGTTCTTC
v_gene: TRBV6-5; d_gene: TRBD1; j_gene: TRBJ2-1; abundance: many; CDR3aa: CASRFQGASNEQFF; CDR3nt: TGTGCCAGCAGGTTTCAGGGGGCAAGCAATGAGCAGTTCTTC
v_gene: TRBV19; d_gene: TRBD1; j_gene: TRBJ1-5; abundance: many; CDR3aa: CASSIAGDREWGQPQHF; CDR3nt: TGTGCCAGTAGTATAGCCGGGGACAGGGAATGGGGTCAGCCCCAGCATTTT
v_gene: TRBV20-1; d_gene: TRBD2; j_gene: TRBJ2-7; abundance: many; CDR3aa: CSARVLAGATYEQYF; CDR3nt: TGCAGTGCTAGAGTCCTAGCGGGAGCTACCTACGAGCAGTACTTC
v_gene: TRBV6-6; d_gene: TRBD2; j_gene: TRBJ2-7; abundance: many; CDR3aa: CASQRTSGFYEQYF; CDR3nt: TGTGCCAGCCAAAGGACTAGCGGATTCTACGAGCAGTACTTC
v_gene: TRBV28; d_gene: TRBD1; j_gene: TRBJ1-1; abundance: NA; CDR3aa: CASSSGQWNTEAFF; CDR3nt: TGTGCCAGCAGCTCGGGACAGTGGAACACTGAAGCTTTCTTT
v_gene: TRBV2; d_gene: NA; j_gene: TRBJ2-1; abundance: NA; CDR3aa: CASSALAKVEQFF; CDR3nt: TGTGCCAGCAGTGCCCTAGCTAAGGTTGAGCAGTTCTTC
v_gene: TRBV12-3/TRBV12-4; d_gene: NA; j_gene: TRBJ2-1; abundance: NA; CDR3aa: CASSLKGSSYNEQFF; CDR3nt: TGTGCCAGCAGTTTAAAGGGTAGCTCCTACAATGAGCAGTTCTTC
v_gene: TRBV2; d_gene: NA; j_gene: TRBJ1-1; abundance: many; CDR3aa: CASSVPGHLNTEAFF; CDR3nt: TGTGCCAGCAGCGTCCCGGGACACCTCAACACTGAAGCTTTCTTT
v_gene: TRBV20-1; d_gene: TRBD2; j_gene: TRBJ2-3; abundance: many; CDR3aa: CSATALPLLSSGESTDTQYF; CDR3nt: TGCAGTGCTACCGCGCTGCCCCTTCTCTCTAGCGGGGAGAGCACAGATACGCAGTATTTT